The 22 T cell receptor beta chains below all came from one sample that was sequenced in a study of siplizumab effects on memory and regulatory T cells. Using immunoSEQ multiplex PCR, the repertoire was profiled, and TCRdb retains in-frame clones only, with some absent. The table lists some 110,000 clones, 93% of them singletons. The sample consisted of CD4+ T cells sorted from blood. These receptor sequences come from a human donor in good health.

The chain has TRBV10-3 and TRBJ2-7, with 9 bases fitting TRBD1. This CDR3 contains 16 residues. V trimming: 7 bases; J trimming: 2 bases; junction bases outside the gene matches: 12. Germline CDR1 reads ENHRY; CDR2 reads SYGVKD. CDR3 nucleotide sequence: TGTGCCATCACCTTTGCGCCCGGGACAGGGACCTACGAGCAGTACTTC. Translating it yields CAITFAPGTGTYEQYF.

Turning to this clone: The sample carries other DNA sequences with the same CDR3. The J gene is TRBJ1-5, the V gene TRBV5-1; perhaps TRBD1 as D (5 bases). The CDR3 sequence is 14 residues long. Germline CDR1 and CDR2: SGHRS and YFSETQ. V dropped 7 bases and J dropped 2 bases, with 13 bases sitting between them. The CDR3 here is CASSEGGGNQPQHF. The CDR3 region has the DNA TGCGCCAGCTCGGAGGGAGGGGGCAATCAGCCCCAGCATTTT.

The chain is built from TRBV5-1 and TRBJ1-1, with D perhaps TRBD1 (6 bases). Between the trimmed V and J ends, which lost 4 bases and 4 bases, there was a span of 14 bases. CDR1 and CDR2 (germline): SGHRS, YFSETQ. CDR3 length equals 14 residues. The CDR3 loop reads CASSQDSSFTEAFF. CDR3 DNA sequence: TGCGCCAGCAGCCAGGACAGCAGTTTCACTGAAGCTTTCTTT.

The chain recombines TRBV21-1 with TRBJ1-1; the DNA was not used to check the table's D call, TRBD1. TRBV21-1 is described as a pseudogene. This CDR3 has 19 residues. This chain's CDR3 is CASSQKCPEAQGVDTEAFF. The CDR3 DNA is TGTGCCAGCAGCCAGAAATGCCCAGAAGCACAGGGCGTTGACACTGAAGCTTTCTTT.

V is TRBV7-8 and J is TRBJ2-2, with 8 bases identical to TRBD2. The junction had 12 bases not matched to a gene; V was cut back by 1 base and J by 8 bases. CDR1 and CDR2 (germline): SGHVS, FQNEAQ. CDR3 length equals 17 residues. CDR3 sequence (DNA): TGTGCCAGCAGCTTAGAGCGGACTAGCCCGGAAAGGGGGGAGCTGTTTTTT. The encoded protein is CASSLERTSPERGELFF.

This sequence joins TRBV7-2 and TRBJ2-5; D perhaps matches TRBD1 (5 bases). V gave up 2 bases and J gave up 2 bases, with 12 bases separating them. The CDR3 is 15 residues long. Germline CDR1 reads SGHTA; CDR2 reads FQGNSA. The CDR3 DNA follows: TGTGCCAGCAGCTTATTGTGGGGCCAGCAAGAGACCCAGTACTTC. Protein: CASSLLWGQQETQYF.

The V gene is TRBV19, the J gene TRBJ1-1, with D maybe TRBD1 (5 bases). CDR3 length: 16 amino acids. The V gene lost 0 bases and the J gene lost 1 base, with 12 bases spanning the gap. CDR1 and CDR2 (germline): LNHDA, SQIVND (reference sequence). The CDR3 nucleotides read TGTGCCAGTAGTATAGATCATGCAGGGCGGAACACTGAAGCTTTCTTT. It specifies CASSIDHAGRNTEAFF.

The V gene is TRBV5-1, the J gene TRBJ2-7, with 8 bases fitting TRBD1. This CDR3 has 14 amino acids. Germline assignment: CDR1 SGHRS and CDR2 YFSETQ. V lost 0 bases to trimming and J lost 5 bases; unmatched junction nucleotides: 4. CDR3 coding DNA: TGCGCCAGCAGCTTGGCAGGGGGCATTGACGAGCAGTACTTC. This encodes CASSLAGGIDEQYF. Complete variable domain (other parts from reference TRBV5-1 and TRBJ2-7): KAGVTQTPRYLIKTRGQQVTLSCSPISGHRSVSWYQQTPGQGLQFLFEYFSETQRNKGNFPGRFSGRQFSNSRSEMNVSTLELGDSALYLCASSLAGGIDEQYFGPGTRLTVT.

The genes are TRBV29-1 and TRBJ2-7, with 10 bases aligning to TRBD2. CDR3 length equals 18 residues. V lost 2 bases and J lost 7; bases outside the gene matches: 20. From germline, CDR1 is SQVTM and CDR2 ANQGSEA. CDR3 region: CSVELRTSGSFLSREQYF. The CDR3 DNA is TGCAGCGTTGAACTTAGGACTAGCGGATCGTTTCTGTCGCGTGAGCAGTACTTC.

The chain couples TRBV4-1 to TRBJ1-6, with 7 nucleotides matching TRBD1. CDR1 and CDR2 (germline): MGHRA, YSYEKL. This CDR3 contains 18 residues. The junction had 11 bases not matched to a gene; V was cut back by 2 bases and J by 4 bases. CDR3: CASSQSLQGSTYNSPLHF. The CDR3 region has the DNA TGCGCCAGCAGCCAATCTCTACAGGGGTCGACTTATAATTCACCCCTCCACTTT.

The rearrangement joins TRBV5-4 to TRBJ2-7, with a weak D call TRBD2 (5 bases). The V and J ends lost 4 bases and 1 base respectively, with 15 bases between them. The CDR3 has 15 amino acids. Germline CDR1 SGHNT, CDR2 YYREEE (reference sequence). The CDR3 sequence is CASSIGAGVSYEQYF. CDR3 DNA sequence: TGTGCCAGCAGCATTGGCGCGGGTGTGTCCTACGAGCAGTACTTC.

V usage is TRBV9 and J usage is TRBJ1-1, with D possibly being TRBD1 (6 bases). The CDR3 runs 15 residues. V dropped 0 bases and J dropped 5 bases, with 14 bases sitting between them. Germline-derived CDR1 and CDR2 are SGDLS and YYNGEE. CDR3 sequence reads: CASSVGAGVGTEAFF. The CDR3 DNA follows: TGTGCCAGCAGCGTAGGGGCAGGGGTTGGAACTGAAGCTTTCTTT.

The chain combines TRBV7-9 with TRBJ1-4, with TRBD1 matching 9 bases. The germline V gene encodes CDR1 SEHNR and CDR2 FQNEAQ (reference sequence). V lost 5 bases to trimming and J lost 7 bases; unmatched junction nucleotides: 11. The CDR3 runs to 16 residues. The CDR3 sequence is CASSPRRDRVFEKLFF. CDR3 nucleotides: TGTGCCAGCAGCCCCCGTAGGGACAGGGTTTTTGAAAAACTGTTTTTT. Using reference TRBV7-9 and TRBJ1-4 for the parts outside the CDR3, the full variable domain is DTGVSQNPRHKITKRGQNVTFRCDPISEHNRLYWYRQTLGQGPEFLTYFQNEAQLEKSRLLSDRFSAERPKGSFSTLEIQRTEQGDSAMYLCASSPRRDRVFEKLFFGSGTQLSVL.

The J gene is TRBJ2-2, the V gene TRBV9; D not resolved. There are 15 residues in the CDR3. Trimming removed 0 bases at V and 1 base at J, with 7 bases between. Per the germline V gene, CDR1 is SGDLS and CDR2 is YYNGEE. The CDR3 nucleotides are TGTGCCAGCAGCGTAGCTCAGATGAACACCGGGGAGCTGTTTTTT. Its translation is CASSVAQMNTGELFF.

This chain links TRBV2 with TRBJ1-5, with a possible D match to TRBD1 (5 bases). This CDR3 region has 14 residues. Trimming stripped 5 bases from V and 3 bases from J, with 11 bases between. The germline V gene has CDR1 SNHLY and CDR2 FYNNEI. The CDR3 nucleotides are TGTGCCAGCAGTCAGGACGGGGCCAATCAGCCCCAGCATTTT. It translates to CASSQDGANQPQHF.

This clone has just one count. The chain carries TRBV7-9 and TRBJ2-3; 13 nucleotides align to TRBD2. Germline V gene sequence: CDR1 SEHNR, CDR2 FQNEAQ (reference sequence). This CDR3 region has 17 residues. Trimming at V came to 5 bases and at J to 1 base, leaving 6 bases not matched to a gene. In DNA, the CDR3 is TGTGCCAGCAGCCCGACCGGGACTAGCGGGGGCACAGATACGCAGTATTTT. It translates to CASSPTGTSGGTDTQYF. The whole variable domain, filled in from reference TRBV7-9 and TRBJ2-3, reads DTGVSQNPRHKITKRGQNVTFRCDPISEHNRLYWYRQTLGQGPEFLTYFQNEAQLEKSRLLSDRFSAERPKGSFSTLEIQRTEQGDSAMYLCASSPTGTSGGTDTQYFGPGTRLTVL.

The chain joins TRBV5-1 to TRBJ2-7; 10 positions match TRBD2. This CDR3 has 15 amino acids. Germline V CDR1 and CDR2: SGHRS, YFSETQ. V lost 0 bases and J lost 5; bases outside the gene matches: 5. The CDR3 DNA sequence: TGCGCCAGCAGCTTGGGGGCTAGCGGGAGCCACGAGCAGTACTTC. It codes for CASSLGASGSHEQYF.

As DNA, the CDR3 is TGTGCCAGCAGCTTGGGACTAGCGGGAGCCCAGTTCTTC. Amino acids: CASSLGLAGAQFF. The chain recombines TRBV9 with TRBJ2-1, with 14 bases identical to TRBD2. The CDR3 spans 13 residues. V trimming: 4 bases; J trimming: 13 bases; junction bases outside the gene matches: 4. The germline gives CDR1 SGDLS, CDR2 YYNGEE.

The chain uses TRBV5-1 and TRBJ1-1, with TRBD1 identical over 10 bases. CDR1 is SGHRS and CDR2 is YFSETQ in the germline V gene. Unmatched junction bases numbered 5, after V lost 4 bases and J lost 5 bases. This CDR3 has 14 residues. The CDR3: CASSTRQGATEAFF. For the CDR3, the DNA is TGCGCCAGCAGCACCCGACAGGGGGCAACTGAAGCTTTCTTT.

In DNA form, the CDR3 reads TGTGCCATCAGACTAGCGGTAAGCTCCTACGAGCAGTACTTC. Translating it yields CAIRLAVSSYEQYF. The chain couples TRBV10-3 to TRBJ2-7, with 8 bases fitting TRBD2. The CDR3 loop spans 14 amino acids. After removal of 6 bases from V and 0 bases from J, the junction contained 4 bases not matched to a gene. CDR1 ENHRY and CDR2 SYGVKD come from the germline V gene.

The V gene is TRBV6-4, the J gene TRBJ2-3; D is possibly TRBD2 (5 bases). Germline lookup yields CDR1 MRHNA and CDR2 SNTAGT. V shed 2 bases and J shed 0 bases, with 9 bases lying between them. The CDR3 length is 15 residues. The CDR3 region is CASSDPGSSTDTQYF. CDR3 in DNA: TGTGCCAGCAGTGACCCGGGATCGAGCACAGATACGCAGTATTTT.

The chain has TRBV6-5 and TRBJ1-3; D remains unclear. This CDR3 region has 14 residues. V lost 0 bases and J lost 7, with 10 bases in between. The germline V gene encodes CDR1 MNHEY and CDR2 SVGAGI. CDR3 nucleotides: TGTGCCAGCAGTTACTCCGCCACCCGGAACACCATATATTTT. Its protein product is CASSYSATRNTIYF.